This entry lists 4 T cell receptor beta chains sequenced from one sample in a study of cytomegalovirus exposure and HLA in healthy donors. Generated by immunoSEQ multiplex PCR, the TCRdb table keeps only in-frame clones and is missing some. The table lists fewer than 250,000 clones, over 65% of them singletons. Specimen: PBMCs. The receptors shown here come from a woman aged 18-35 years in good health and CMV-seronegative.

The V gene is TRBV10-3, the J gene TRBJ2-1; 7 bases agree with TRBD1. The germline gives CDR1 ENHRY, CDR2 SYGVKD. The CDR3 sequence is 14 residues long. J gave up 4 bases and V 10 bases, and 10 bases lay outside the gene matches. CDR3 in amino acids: CATLGQSSYNEQFF. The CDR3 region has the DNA TGTGCCACCTTGGGACAGAGCTCTTACAATGAGCAGTTCTTC.

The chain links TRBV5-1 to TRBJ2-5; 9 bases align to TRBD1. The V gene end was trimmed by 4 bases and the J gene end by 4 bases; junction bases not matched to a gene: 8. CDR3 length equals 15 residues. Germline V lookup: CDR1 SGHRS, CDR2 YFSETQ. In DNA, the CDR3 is TGCGCCAGCAGCCGTACAGGGGGCGTAGCAGAGACCCAGTACTTC. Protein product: CASSRTGGVAETQYF.

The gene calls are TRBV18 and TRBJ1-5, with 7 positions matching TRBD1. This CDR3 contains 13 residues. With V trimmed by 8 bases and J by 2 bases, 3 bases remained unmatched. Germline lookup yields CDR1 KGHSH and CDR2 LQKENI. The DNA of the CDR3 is TGTGCCAGCGGTGGGACAGGCAATCAGCCCCAGCATTTT. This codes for CASGGTGNQPQHF.

This CDR3 reads CSARDQWEAFF. CDR3 sequence (DNA): TGCAGTGCTAGAGATCAGTGGGAAGCTTTCTTT. V and J are TRBV20-1 and TRBJ1-1; unclear D gene. The CDR3 has 11 residues. The ends were cut back, 0 bases at V and 8 bases at J, with 7 bases in the middle. Per germline, CDR1 DFQATT and CDR2 SNEGSKA (reference sequence).